This TCR beta chain originates from a study of OX40 agonist ivuxolimab in advanced cancers. For the study at large: Patients received ivuxolimab, an intravenous treatment, every 2 weeks at 0.01 to 10 mg/kg. Cohort: roughly 79% men, mean age around 55, aged roughly 23 to 90. Checkpoint inhibitors had been given previously to 40% of patients. General observations from the study: Also showing low normalized T-cell clonal expansion were some of the nonresponders.

As concerns this clone: The antigen is undetermined.

Some clones are missing from TCRdb's copy, which holds only in-frame ones; the method was immunoSEQ multiplex PCR. The data hold tens of thousands of clones, with around 90% observed a single time. The trim removed 0 bases at V and 5 bases at J, leaving 3 bases unmatched. Germline CDR1 is SGDLS and CDR2 is YYNGEE. This CDR3 has 15 residues. The sequence was collected from an adult with an advanced solid tumor such as melanoma, head and neck, liver or kidney cancer. The material sequenced was CD4+ or CD8+ T cells sorted from blood, taken in a trial of the OX40 agonist ivuxolimab. The chain uses TRBV9 and TRBJ2-1; 9 bases map to TRBD2. CDR3 protein: CASSVASGRHNEQFF. The CDR3 bases are TGTGCCAGCAGCGTAGCCAGCGGGAGGCACAATGAGCAGTTCTTC.